This T cell receptor beta chain was sequenced for a study of cytomegalovirus exposure and HLA in healthy donors. Comment on this clone: This sample also contains other DNA sequences that code for the same CDR3.

Germline values: CDR1 KGHSH, CDR2 LQKENI. The CDR3 loop spans 15 amino acids. Trimming took 3 bases from V and 0 from J; bases not matched to a gene: 4. It was with 60 Vbeta and 13 Jbeta primers that the PCR ran. Sequenced by immunoSEQ multiplex PCR; TCRdb stores in-frame clones only, minus some. Found here are around 140,000 clones, approximately 78% of them singletons; the top ten hold about 6.6%. The origin of this receptor is a woman aged 40-49 years in good health and CMV-seropositive. The J gene is TRBJ2-7, the V gene TRBV18, with 8 bases aligning to TRBD2. Input material: PBMCs. The CDR3 region is CASSPTSGSSYEQYF. CDR3 coding DNA: TGTGCCAGCTCACCCACTAGCGGATCCTCCTACGAGCAGTACTTC.